This is a list of T cell receptor beta chains from one sample in a study of beta chain features in type 1 diabetes. TCRdb keeps only in-frame clones here, not all; method: immunoSEQ multiplex PCR. The sample lists about 130,000 clones; about a tenth were seen once. Sequenced material: central memory CD4+ T cells from blood. The source of these receptors is a man between 18 and 29 years old in good health. Each CDR3 is given with its conserved first and last residue. D genes are given only for firm matches. Clone size, where shown, is once, few, many, or a class for clones that have expanded.

CDR3 length,clone size,V gene,D gene,J gene,CDR3 DNA,CDR3 protein
14,few,TRBV13,TRBD2,TRBJ2-2,TGTGCCAGCAGAGAGCGGGGTCGGACCGGGGAGCTGTTTTTT,CASRERGRTGELFF
18,NA,TRBV7-3,TRBD2,TRBJ2-2,TGTGCCAGCAGCCAACTATCCGCGACTAGCGGGGGGGCCGGGGAGCTGTTTTTT,CASSQLSATSGGAGELFF
16,few,TRBV5-1,NA,TRBJ2-5,TGCGCCAGCAGCCGGACAGCTACATACAACCAAGAGACCCAGTACTTC,CASSRTATYNQETQYF
13,NA,TRBV5-1,TRBD1,TRBJ2-5,TGCGCCAGCAGCTCGACAGGGGAGGAGACCCAGTACTTC,CASSSTGEETQYF
14,few,TRBV11-2,NA,TRBJ2-3,TGTGCCAGCAGCTTAGGGAGTGTGCCGGGTACGCAGTATTTT,CASSLGSVPGTQYF
15,few,TRBV7-2,NA,TRBJ2-7,TGTGCCAGCAGCTTAGCTGCGAGAAGCCCTTACGAGCAGTACTTC,CASSLAARSPYEQYF
15,few,TRBV18,TRBD1,TRBJ1-2,TGTGCCAGCTCACCGACGGGACAGGCTAACTATGGCTACACCTTC,CASSPTGQANYGYTF
16,few,TRBV21-1,NA,TRBJ2-7,TGTGCCAGCAGCAAACACCCGCCCACGGGAATCTACGAGCAGTACTTC,CASSKHPPTGIYEQYF
12,NA,TRBV10-2,TRBD1,TRBJ1-1,TGCGCCAGCAGACCCAGACAGGGTTTAGCTTTCTTT,CASRPRQGLAFF
14,NA,TRBV2,NA,TRBJ1-2,TGTGCCAGCAGCCTAATACAGGGAAGCTATGGCTACACCTTC,CASSLIQGSYGYTF
15,many,TRBV4-1,TRBD1,TRBJ2-2,TGCGCCAGCAGCGGCAGGGGGTTGGACACCGGGGAGCTGTTTTTT,CASSGRGLDTGELFF
14,few,TRBV30,TRBD1,TRBJ1-6,TGTGCCTGGAGACACAGGGGTCCATATTCACCCCTCCACTTT,CAWRHRGPYSPLHF
13,NA,TRBV2,TRBD2,TRBJ2-5,TGTGCCAGCAAAAGGACTAGCGGGGAGACCCAGTACTTC,CASKRTSGETQYF
16,NA,TRBV11-3,TRBD2,TRBJ2-3,TGTGCCAGCAGCCCTGGGGCTAGCGGGGTTACAGATACGCAGTATTTT,CASSPGASGVTDTQYF
15,NA,TRBV5-1,NA,TRBJ2-1,TGCGCCAGCAGCGGAGGGGGGGCTTCCTACAATGAGCAGTTCTTC,CASSGGGASYNEQFF
14,few,TRBV7-2,NA,TRBJ2-5,TGTGCCAGCAGCTTAGGGTCCGGGAGCGAGACCCAGTACTTC,CASSLGSGSETQYF
14,many,TRBV30,TRBD1,TRBJ2-2,TGTGCCTGGAGCGCCGGGACAGATACCGGGGAGCTGTTTTTT,CAWSAGTDTGELFF
15,NA,TRBV19,NA,TRBJ2-3,TGTGCCAGTAGTATTCCCGGGGGGCGGGCAGATACGCAGTATTTT,CASSIPGGRADTQYF
14,NA,TRBV5-1,NA,TRBJ2-5,TGCGCCAGCAGCTTAGCCGGGACACAAGAGACCCAGTACTTC,CASSLAGTQETQYF
14,NA,TRBV5-1,NA,TRBJ2-7,TGCGCCAGCAGTTCTGAATACCGGGACACCGAGCAGTACTTC,CASSSEYRDTEQYF
17,NA,TRBV5-1,TRBD1,TRBJ1-1,TGCGCCAGCAGCTCCTTCGGACAGGGGGGTTTCGGCACTGAAGCTTTCTTT,CASSSFGQGGFGTEAFF
15,few,TRBV11-2,NA,TRBJ1-6,TGTGCCAGCAGCTTAGAGGGCGTCGGTAATTCACCCCTCCACTTT,CASSLEGVGNSPLHF
15,NA,TRBV7-9,TRBD2,TRBJ2-1,TGTGCCAGCAGCCTGGGGCGGGGGGCTTACAATGAGCAGTTCTTC,CASSLGRGAYNEQFF
14,few,TRBV5-1,TRBD1,TRBJ1-2,TGCGCCAGCAGCGCGGGACAGGGGGGCGATGGCTACACCTTC,CASSAGQGGDGYTF
14,NA,TRBV2,TRBD1,TRBJ1-2,TGTGCCAGCAGTCCCGGGACAGGGGGCCGTGGCTACACCTTC,CASSPGTGGRGYTF
12,few,TRBV4-1,NA,TRBJ2-2,TGCGCCAGCAGCTCGCGTACCGGGGAGCTGTTTTTT,CASSSRTGELFF